This TCR beta chain appears in the sequencing data of a study of metastatic and nonmetastatic thyroid tumors. TCRdb re-clonotyped the PCR reads via MiXCR. The table shows over 25,000 clones, with about 3.9% occurring only once. J lost 3 bases, V lost 0 bases, and 7 bases had no gene match. Germline lookup yields CDR1 SGHNT and CDR2 YENEEA. This CDR3 spans 16 amino acids. Patients underwent thyroid surgery, and none had received any treatment before it. This clonotype was sampled from a female donor with papillary thyroid cancer or a benign thyroid nodule (not recorded which). Some clones in this sample may be carry-over from other donors' samples. What was sequenced was blood. The chain joins TRBV11-3 to TRBJ1-1; 7 nucleotides agree with TRBD1. CDR3 in DNA: TGTGCCAGCAGCTTAGATGGGAGACAGGGTGACACTGAAGCTTTCTTT. It encodes CASSLDGRQGDTEAFF.